The rows below give T cell receptor beta chains drawn from one sample of a study of T cell repertoires in cytomegalovirus infection. From the reads, TCRdb called clonotypes with MiXCR, one entry per CDR3 protein. The data hold roughly 280,000 distinct CDR3 sequences, with approximately 15% observed a single time. The sample consisted of PBMCs. The source is a human donor in good health (CMV status not recorded). Some clones in this sample may be carry-over from other donors' samples. Each CDR3 is given with its conserved first and last residue. The order of the fields is V gene, clone size, D gene, J gene, CDR3 DNA, CDR3 protein. D genes are given only for firm matches. Part of the rows lack a size; the others show once, few, many or a class for expanded clones.

TRBV23-1	NA	NA	TRBJ1-1	TGCGCCAGCAGTCAACTGGTCCGGGGGTTCATGGCCACTGAAGCTTTCTTT	CASSQLVRGFMATEAFF
TRBV5-4	once	TRBD2	TRBJ2-1	TGTGCCAGCATGCTAGCGGGAGGGTCCTACAATGAGCAGTTCTTC	CASMLAGGSYNEQFF
TRBV2	few	NA	TRBJ2-2	TGTGCCACAGGGGCAAGGGGCACCGGGGAGCTGTTTTTT	CATGARGTGELFF
TRBV29-1	once	NA	TRBJ2-3	TGCAGCGTTGAAGAAAAGGGGGTCCCTAGCACAGATACGCAGTATTTT	CSVEEKGVPSTDTQYF
TRBV19	NA	NA	TRBJ2-1	TGTGCCAGTAGTATAGACTTAGGCGGCAATGAGCAGTTCTTC	CASSIDLGGNEQFF
TRBV20-1	few	NA	TRBJ1-1	TGCAGTGCTAGGGGCAGCACAGGGAAATCGACTGAAGCTTTCTTT	CSARGSTGKSTEAFF
TRBV12-3/TRBV12-4	many	TRBD1	TRBJ2-3	TGTGCCAGCAGGAACAGGGGTGGTGCAGATACGCAGTATTTT	CASRNRGGADTQYF
TRBV9	NA	NA	TRBJ2-7	TGTGCCAGCAGCGTAGGGGAAGGATACTCCTACGAGCAGTACTTC	CASSVGEGYSYEQYF
TRBV10-3	NA	NA	TRBJ2-3	TGTGCCATCAGTGACTTCGAAGATACGCAGTATTTT	CAISDFEDTQYF
TRBV7-2	many	NA	TRBJ2-3	TGTGCCAGCAGCGCAAGGTTGGGGGGGGCCGGGGATACGCAGTATTTT	CASSARLGGAGDTQYF
TRBV10-3	NA	TRBD2	TRBJ2-7	TGTGCCATCAGTGAGTGGGTAATAGCGGGTACCTACGAGCAGTACTTC	CAISEWVIAGTYEQYF
TRBV7-9	NA	TRBD1	TRBJ2-7	TGTGCCAGCAGCGCCGGACAGGGCGAGCAGTACTTC	CASSAGQGEQYF
TRBV7-3	many	TRBD2	TRBJ2-3	TGTGCCAGCAGCCTGCGGGGGGGACCGGATACGCAGTATTTT	CASSLRGGPDTQYF
TRBV11-2	NA	NA	TRBJ1-2	TGTGCCAGCAGCCCCGAGGGGTTCGGCTACACCTTC	CASSPEGFGYTF
TRBV7-2	many	TRBD2	TRBJ2-7	TGTGCCAGCACAAGACCGGGACTAGCGGGGGGTGTATCCTACGAGCAGTACTTC	CASTRPGLAGGVSYEQYF
TRBV7-2	many	TRBD1	TRBJ1-2	TGTGCCAGCAGCTCCACAGGGGAGGGTGGCTACACCTTC	CASSSTGEGGYTF
TRBV29-1	few	TRBD2	TRBJ2-7	TGCAGTGGGACTAGCGGGAGAGGGACTTACGAGCAGTACTTC	CSGTSGRGTYEQYF
TRBV7-8	many	NA	TRBJ2-3	TGTGCCACCGCGGGTGGGTCAAGACTCACAGATACGCAGTATTTT	CATAGGSRLTDTQYF
TRBV14	NA	NA	TRBJ2-7	TGTGCCAGCAGCGGCTTGACCTACGAGCAGTACTTC	CASSGLTYEQYF
TRBV28	NA	NA	TRBJ1-1	TGTGCCAGCAGCCTTTGGTCGCCTGGGCGTGAAGCTTTCTTT	CASSLWSPGREAFF
TRBV4-3	few	NA	TRBJ2-7	TGCGCCAGCAGCCAATACAGGGCTTACGAGCAGTACTTC	CASSQYRAYEQYF
TRBV6-4	few	NA	TRBJ1-1	TGTGCCAGCAGTGACAGGTGGAACACTGAAGCTTTCTTT	CASSDRWNTEAFF
TRBV6-2/TRBV6-3	NA	NA	TRBJ1-2	TGTGCCAGCAGTTACTCGGCAGACGGGAACTATGGCTACACCTTC	CASSYSADGNYGYTF
TRBV11-3	many	TRBD1	TRBJ2-1	TGTGCCAGCAGCTCATCCGGGACAGGCTCCTACAATGAGCAGTTCTTC	CASSSSGTGSYNEQFF
TRBV7-2	many	NA	TRBJ1-1	TGTGCCAGCAGCTTAGTCGTAGGGACAAGGACTGAAGCTTTCTTT	CASSLVVGTRTEAFF
TRBV7-6	few	NA	TRBJ1-2	TGTGCCAGCAGCTTAGACCGTGCGAACTATGGCTACACCTTC	CASSLDRANYGYTF
TRBV18	few	NA	TRBJ2-7	TGTGCCAGCTCACCTGTCACGTACGAGCAGTACTTC	CASSPVTYEQYF
TRBV25-1	few	NA	TRBJ2-5	TGTGCCAGCAGTGAATTGGACGGAGAGACCCAGTACTTC	CASSELDGETQYF
TRBV7-2	few	NA	TRBJ1-2	TGTGCCAGCAGTTTTCGGGCCCGGGGCCACTATGGCTACACCTTC	CASSFRARGHYGYTF
TRBV10-3	NA	TRBD1	TRBJ2-5	TGTGCCATCAGCCTTTTCGACCCGGGACAGGGAGAGACCCAGTACTTC	CAISLFDPGQGETQYF
TRBV12-3/TRBV12-4	NA	TRBD1	TRBJ1-1	TGTGCCAGCAGTTGGGGGGACAGGGCCACTGAAGCTTTCTTT	CASSWGDRATEAFF
TRBV7-8	many	NA	TRBJ1-1	TGTGCCAGCAGCTTATCGGGAGGGAGGGACACTGAAGCTTTCTTT	CASSLSGGRDTEAFF
TRBV4-2	many	NA	TRBJ2-5	TGTGCCAGCAGCCAAGATCGGGAGGCCTACAGGGGCCAGTACTTC	CASSQDREAYRGQYF
TRBV5-1	NA	NA	TRBJ1-1	TGCGCCAGCAGCTGGGACGGCCTGGTCACTGAAGCTTTCTTT	CASSWDGLVTEAFF
TRBV7-2	many	NA	TRBJ2-1	TGTGCCAGCAGCTTAGTGGGGGGGCTAGTGGGGAATGAGCAGTTCTTC	CASSLVGGLVGNEQFF
TRBV2	many	NA	TRBJ2-3	TGTGCCACTAGAATAATGGCCCTCACAGATACGCAGTATTTT	CATRIMALTDTQYF
TRBV7-9	many	NA	TRBJ1-2	TGTGCCAGCAGCGTAACCCTCGGAGGCTACACCTTC	CASSVTLGGYTF